The T cell receptor (beta chain) described here comes from a study of identical twins. Study-wide findings and caveats: Invariant cells of the MAIT and iNKT types might have partly distorted the zero-insertion analyses. The study based its conclusions on cross-sectional statistical analysis and did not follow the same donors. Beta out-of-frame sequences displayed a weaker excess of sharing between twins.

Unique molecular identifiers were present on the cDNA, and a universal primer site came from template switching. One entry per CDR3 protein, called by TCRdb with MiXCR from the 5' RACE reads. Here the sample spans 1,800,000 or so distinct CDR3 sequences, roughly a third being singletons. V lost 3 bases, J lost 6 bases, and 4 bases stayed unmatched. Germline V CDR1 and CDR2: MGHRA, YSYEKL. CDR3 length: 16 amino acids. This clonotype was counted a single time. Its antigen is undetermined. The TCR comes from a newborn girl in good health. V is TRBV4-1 and J is TRBJ2-1; 14 bases map to TRBD2. The sample consisted of cord blood. The DNA for the CDR3 is TGCGCCAGCAGCCAGCCCGGACTAGCGGGAGGCAATGAGCAGTTCTTC. This encodes CASSQPGLAGGNEQFF.